This T cell receptor (beta chain) is from a study of blood T cell repertoires in COVID-19. The overall study: The United States, Italy and Spain supplied acute and convalescent COVID-19 samples. Sources were T cells, B-cell-depleted T cells, or PBMCs; the material itself was cDNA or gDNA.

Original analysis: Amplifying reference gene primers gave estimates of nucleated cell counts. Assay used: immunoSEQ multiplex PCR; TCRdb lists only in-frame clones, some missing. V, J and clone size reflect that table, while D and trimming were determined from the DNA. The sample includes about 240,000 clones, approximately 85% seen only once; the top ten take 12%. Trimming shortened V by 0 bases and J by 5 bases, and 19 bases separated the two germline ends. The CDR3 spans 17 residues. Germline loops: CDR1 LGHDT, CDR2 YNNKEL (reference sequence). The chain combines TRBV3-1 (or the pseudogene TRBV3-2) with TRBJ1-1; possible D gene TRBD1, 6 bases. Sequenced: peripheral blood. The TCR comes from an older woman with active or convalescent COVID-19. In DNA, the CDR3 is TGTGCCAGCAGCCAAGATAGGGGGGGGGCGCGGGCAACTGAAGCTTTCTTT. Protein sequence: CASSQDRGGARATEAFF.